The rows below give T cell receptor beta chains drawn from one sample of a study of T cell changes during pregnancy in multiple sclerosis. Generated by immunoSEQ multiplex PCR, the TCRdb table keeps only in-frame clones and is missing some. Of tens of thousands of clones listed, about 90% are singletons. The specimen comprised CD4+ T cells from peripheral blood mononuclear cells, sampled after pregnancy. These receptors came from a female donor in good health, enrolled as a control in a pregnancy study. Each CDR3 is given with its conserved first and last residue. Fields, in order: clone size, V gene, D gene, J gene, CDR3 DNA, CDR3 protein. A D gene is named only where the DNA matches it firmly. Clone size is stated in some rows and not others, as once, few, many or a class when expanded.

few	TRBV4-3	-	TRBJ1-5	TGCGCCAGCAGCCAAGCCATCGGAGGGACTCAGCCCCAGCATTTT	CASSQAIGGTQPQHF
-	TRBV5-1	TRBD1	TRBJ2-5	TGCGCCAGCGGGTTTCAGACAGGGGGGCAAGAGACCCAGTACTTC	CASGFQTGGQETQYF
-	TRBV5-6	TRBD1	TRBJ1-6	TGTGCCAGCAGCCGGGACAGTGGGACTTATAATTCACCCCTCCACTTT	CASSRDSGTYNSPLHF
-	TRBV7-2	TRBD1	TRBJ2-5	TGTGCCAGCAGCGGAAGACAGGGATTCGAGACCCAGTACTTC	CASSGRQGFETQYF
-	TRBV7-2	-	TRBJ1-3	TGTGCCAGCAGCGAGGAAGCTGGAAACACCATATATTTT	CASSEEAGNTIYF
-	TRBV5-8	TRBD1	TRBJ2-2	TGTGCCAGCAGCAGACAGGGTGGTGCCGGGGAGCTGTTTTTT	CASSRQGGAGELFF
-	TRBV11-2	TRBD2	TRBJ2-5	TGTGCCAGCAGCTTAGGACTAGCGGGGGGCCAGGAGACCCAGTACTTC	CASSLGLAGGQETQYF
-	TRBV7-2	-	TRBJ1-2	TGTGCCAGCAGCCCAACACGGGGGGGTAGCGGCTACACCTTC	CASSPTRGGSGYTF
once	TRBV4-3	-	TRBJ1-2	TGCGCCAGCAGCCAAGGTCTACAGGCGTTCTATGGCTACACCTTC	CASSQGLQAFYGYTF
-	TRBV6-6	TRBD1	TRBJ1-1	TGTGCCAGCAGCAGGGACAGGGGGACTGAAGCTTTCTTT	CASSRDRGTEAFF
-	TRBV5-1	TRBD1	TRBJ1-2	TGCGCCAGCAGCCCGGGACAGGGGACCTATGGCTACACCTTC	CASSPGQGTYGYTF
-	TRBV4-3	-	TRBJ1-1	TGCGCCAGCAGCGACCTTGAGGTGAACACTGAAGCTTTCTTT	CASSDLEVNTEAFF
once	TRBV7-9	-	TRBJ2-2	TGTGCCAGCACCCCCGGAGGGTCTACCGGGGAGCTGTTTTTT	CASTPGGSTGELFF
-	TRBV5-8	-	TRBJ1-5	TGTGCCAGCAGCTTGACAGTCCAGCCCCAGCATTTT	CASSLTVQPQHF
-	TRBV4-3	TRBD2	TRBJ2-1	TGCGCCAGCAGCCAAGATCCAGCGGGGGACAATGAGCAGTTCTTC	CASSQDPAGDNEQFF
once	TRBV2	TRBD1	TRBJ1-6	TGTGCCAGCACCGGGACAGGGAATTCACCCCTCCACTTT	CASTGTGNSPLHF
-	TRBV5-1	TRBD1	TRBJ1-2	TGCGCCAGCAGCTTGGTTAGGGGACAGGGAATTTATGGCTACACCTTC	CASSLVRGQGIYGYTF
-	TRBV6-6	-	TRBJ1-1	TGTGCCAGCAGCGAAGTGGGGGCTAACACTGAAGCTTTCTTT	CASSEVGANTEAFF
-	TRBV5-1	TRBD2	TRBJ2-7	TGCGCCAGCAGCAGGGGAGGGGAGAGCTACGAGCAGTACTTC	CASSRGGESYEQYF
-	TRBV18	-	TRBJ2-2	TGTGCCAGCTCACCGGACAGACTTACGAACACCGGGGAGCTGTTTTTT	CASSPDRLTNTGELFF
few	TRBV18	TRBD1	TRBJ1-1	TGTGCCAGCTCACCGACTGCTCCCAGGGGGGTAAACACTGAAGCTTTCTTT	CASSPTAPRGVNTEAFF
-	TRBV4-2	-	TRBJ2-1	TGTGCCAGCAGCCAAAGGCTAGCCTTCTACAATGAGCAGTTCTTC	CASSQRLAFYNEQFF
-	TRBV28	TRBD1	TRBJ1-1	TGTGCCAGCAGCGACCGGGACAGGGGGCACATGAACACTGAAGCTTTCTTT	CASSDRDRGHMNTEAFF
once	TRBV2	-	TRBJ1-2	TGTGCCAGCAGCGTCCAGGGATACTATGGCTACACCTTC	CASSVQGYYGYTF
-	TRBV9	TRBD2	TRBJ2-7	TGTGCCAGCAGCGTCAGCGGGGGGACCTACGAGCAGTACTTC	CASSVSGGTYEQYF
few	TRBV29-1	-	TRBJ1-1	TGCAGCGTCGTTCCAGGGAACACTGAAGCTTTCTTT	CSVVPGNTEAFF
-	TRBV5-1	TRBD1	TRBJ2-3	TGCGCCAGCAGCTTTCGACAGGGGGAGGATACGCAGTATTTT	CASSFRQGEDTQYF
-	TRBV2	TRBD2	TRBJ2-2	TGTGCCAGCACCGAGCGGGGGCTCACCGGGGAGCTGTTTTTT	CASTERGLTGELFF
once	TRBV5-4	-	TRBJ1-4	TGTGCCAGCAGCTCCCTCGGTAACCGGGGGAAACTGTTTTTT	CASSSLGNRGKLFF
-	TRBV7-9	TRBD1	TRBJ1-6	TGTGCCAGCAGCGTGGACAGGAATTCACCCCTCCACTTT	CASSVDRNSPLHF
once	TRBV6-1	-	TRBJ1-1	TGTGCCAGCATGCGAGTGGGGAGAACTGAAGCTTTCTTT	CASMRVGRTEAFF
-	TRBV2	-	TRBJ1-2	TGTGCCAGCAGTGCCGAGGGAGGGACCAATGGCTACACCTTC	CASSAEGGTNGYTF
-	TRBV30	-	TRBJ2-7	TGTGCCTGGAGTGCCACAGGTACGGGGCAGTACTTC	CAWSATGTGQYF
-	TRBV29-1	TRBD1	TRBJ1-1	TGCAGCGTCGACAGGGCGAACACTGAAGCTTTCTTT	CSVDRANTEAFF
-	TRBV18	-	TRBJ1-4	TGTGCCAGCTCACCACCTACCCGACCTAGTAGGGGAGAAAAACTGTTTTTT	CASSPPTRPSRGEKLFF
once	TRBV9	TRBD1	TRBJ2-2	TGTGCCAGCAGTGCCGGGACAGTGAACACCGGGGAGCTGTTTTTT	CASSAGTVNTGELFF
-	TRBV30	TRBD2	TRBJ2-1	TGTGCCTCCCGGGGGGGGTTCCGGGGGCAGTTCTTC	CASRGGFRGQFF
-	TRBV30	-	TRBJ2-7	TGTGCCTGGAATGGTGGGGGCGGAACCTACGAGCAGTACTTC	CAWNGGGGTYEQYF
-	TRBV18	TRBD1	TRBJ1-1	TGTGCCAGCTCACAACAGGGGGTGGACACTGAAGCTTTCTTT	CASSQQGVDTEAFF
-	TRBV10-3	TRBD1	TRBJ1-5	TGTGCCATCAGCGACAGGGGCGGGGATCAGCCCCAGCATTTT	CAISDRGGDQPQHF
once	TRBV6-5	-	TRBJ1-4	TGTGCCAGCAGACCAGACCCAGGAAATGAAAAACTGTTTTTT	CASRPDPGNEKLFF
-	TRBV4-3	-	TRBJ2-2	TGCGCCAGCAGCCGCGATACAGGGTGGGGCAACACCGGGGAGCTGTTTTTT	CASSRDTGWGNTGELFF
-	TRBV6-5	-	TRBJ1-3	TGTGCCAGCAAGCTTGACTCTGGAAACACCATATATTTT	CASKLDSGNTIYF
-	TRBV18	-	TRBJ2-7	TGTGCCAGCTCACCACCGGGCAGGGACGAGCAGTACTTC	CASSPPGRDEQYF
-	TRBV4-3	-	TRBJ1-4	TGCGCCAGCAGCCGGCAGGGGGAAAAACTGTTTTTT	CASSRQGEKLFF
-	TRBV2	TRBD2	TRBJ2-2	TGTGCCAGCACGGGACTAGCGGGGGGCGGTGGGGAGCTGTTTTTT	CASTGLAGGGGELFF
-	TRBV7-7	-	TRBJ2-2	TGTGCTAGCAGCTTAAACCCGACAGCTAACACCGGGGAGCTGTTTTTT	CASSLNPTANTGELFF
-	TRBV5-1	-	TRBJ1-1	TGCGCCAGCAGCTCGACAACGACCCGGTCACCTGGAAGAAACACTGAAGCTTTCTTT	CASSSTTTRSPGRNTEAFF
-	TRBV7-2	TRBD2	TRBJ2-3	TGTGCCAGCAGTCTACTCGGACTAGCGGGGGGCGGAGATACGCAGTATTTT	CASSLLGLAGGGDTQYF
once	TRBV7-9	-	TRBJ1-4	TGTGCCAGCAGCCCGAAGCGGGGCGCTAATGAAAAACTGTTTTTT	CASSPKRGANEKLFF
once	TRBV7-2	TRBD1	TRBJ1-5	TGTGCCAGCAGCTCCGACAGGGGGCAGCCCCAGCATTTT	CASSSDRGQPQHF
once	TRBV7-3	-	TRBJ2-3	TGTGCCAGCAGCTTAGGGCGGGGAGGTACAGATACGCAGTATTTT	CASSLGRGGTDTQYF
-	TRBV12-5	-	TRBJ2-2	TGTGCTAGTGGACCCGGGTACAACACCGGGGAGCTGTTTTTT	CASGPGYNTGELFF
-	TRBV4-2	TRBD2	TRBJ2-1	TGTGCCAGCAGCCCTATAGGGGGCCTAGGGCTAGCGGGGGGCGATCATGAGCAGTTCTTC	CASSPIGGLGLAGGDHEQFF
-	TRBV18	-	TRBJ2-1	TGTGCCAGCTCACCACCAGAGCTCTACAATGAGCAGTTCTTC	CASSPPELYNEQFF
once	TRBV7-9	-	TRBJ1-5	TGTGCCAGCAGCTTAGCGGCGGGCGGGGGAGGCCAGCCCCAGCATTTT	CASSLAAGGGGQPQHF
-	TRBV4-3	-	TRBJ1-2	TGCGCCAGCAGCCGCGCGCCACCCTCGATCTATGGCTACACCTTC	CASSRAPPSIYGYTF